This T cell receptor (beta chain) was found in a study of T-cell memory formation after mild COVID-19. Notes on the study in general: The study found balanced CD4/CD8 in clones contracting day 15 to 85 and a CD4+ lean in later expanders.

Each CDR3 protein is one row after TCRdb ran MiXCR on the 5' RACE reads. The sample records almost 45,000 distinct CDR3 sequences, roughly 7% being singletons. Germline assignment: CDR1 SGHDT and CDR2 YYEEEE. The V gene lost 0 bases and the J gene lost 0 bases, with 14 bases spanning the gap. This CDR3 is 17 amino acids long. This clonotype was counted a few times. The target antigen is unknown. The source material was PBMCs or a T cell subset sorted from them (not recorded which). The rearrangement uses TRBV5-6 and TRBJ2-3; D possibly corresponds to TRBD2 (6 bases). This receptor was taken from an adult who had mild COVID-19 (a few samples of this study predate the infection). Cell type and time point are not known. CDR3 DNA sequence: TGTGCCAGCAGCTTGGCCCTAGGAGGGGTCAGCACAGATACGCAGTATTTT. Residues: CASSLALGGVSTDTQYF.